This TCR beta chain was sequenced for a study of T cell responses to AZD1222 COVID-19 vaccine. Study overall: Timing groups of about 4 and about 12 weeks for second doses were pooled.

Using immunoSEQ multiplex PCR, the repertoire was profiled, and TCRdb retains in-frame clones only, with some absent. The sample shows over 150,000 clones, just over 90% of them seen only once. Broader study findings: Repertoires were obtained solely post-peak T cell response. Spike-spanning, vaccine-associated CD4 TCRs were dominant at 160-218 and 743-854.

This clone has just a few counts. Its antigen is unknown. The ends lost 4 bases at V and 7 bases at J; junction bases unmatched: 6. Germline V lookup: CDR1 LGHNA, CDR2 YSLEER. The CDR3 covers 15 residues. The receptor comes from an adult in good health. Sequencing was performed on peripheral blood, taken on day 0 of AZD1222 vaccination. The V and J genes are TRBV4-3 and TRBJ1-4; 10 bases line up with TRBD1. The DNA of the CDR3 is TGCGCCAGCAGCCCCCAGACAGGGGGCAGTGAAAAACTGTTTTTT. Encoded protein: CASSPQTGGSEKLFF.